This TCR beta chain was recovered during a study of Ad26.COV2.S vaccination and SARS-CoV-2 variants. Treatment specified: 15 to 20 received Ad26.COV2.S at low or high dose, single or two shots; 5 received placebo; per-sample allocation not given. Following the first vaccine or placebo injection, samples were taken on day 63. TCRdb's copy holds only in-frame clones and misses some; the assay was immunoSEQ multiplex PCR. The table includes nearly 400,000 clones, 70% to 90% detected once. The sequence was obtained from a person between 18 and 65 years old who received the Ad26.COV2.S COVID-19 vaccine or a placebo. This sample comprised peripheral blood, obtained in a trial of Ad26.COV2.S vaccine versus placebo.

CDR3 in amino acids: CASSRTGGKTQYF. The CDR3 nucleotides are TGCGCCAGCAGCCGGACAGGGGGTAAGACCCAGTACTTC. This chain joins TRBV4-1 and TRBJ2-5; 10 positions agree with TRBD1. CDR1 and CDR2 from the germline V gene are MGHRA and YSYEKL. V lost 4 bases to trimming and J lost 6 bases; unmatched junction nucleotides: 2. The CDR3 sequence is 13 residues long.